Below are 17 T cell receptor beta chains sequenced from a single sample in a study of PD-L1 blockade in urothelial cancer. The method was immunoSEQ multiplex PCR; TCRdb's version includes in-frame clones alone and lacks a portion of them. The profile covers 130,000 or so clones, with 70% to 85% appearing a single time and around 3.2% taken by the ten largest. The time point: pretreatment peripheral blood. Sequenced here: PBMCs, sampled around atezolizumab (anti-PD-L1) treatment. The source is a man aged 50 or older with urothelial cancer.

The V call is TRBV7-2, the J call TRBJ2-1; 9 bases are a match to TRBD2. V lost 5 bases and J lost 7; bases outside the gene matches: 6. Looked up from germline, CDR1 is SGHTA and CDR2 is FQGNSA. The CDR3 sequence is 14 residues long. The CDR3 region is CASSAGTSRNEQFF. The CDR3 bases are TGTGCCAGCAGCGCCGGGACTAGCCGGAATGAGCAGTTCTTC.

The chain links TRBV5-1 to TRBJ2-5, with 7 bases that match TRBD2. V lost 2 bases and J lost 5; bases outside the gene matches: 9. Germline assignment: CDR1 SGHRS and CDR2 YFSETQ. CDR3 length: 15 amino acids. The CDR3 DNA reads as TGCGCCAGCAGCTTTGTTCGGGGAGGGTTGGAGACCCAGTACTTC. It translates to CASSFVRGGLETQYF.

The genes are TRBV14 and TRBJ1-1, with D possibly being TRBD1 (5 bases). V was pared by 10 bases and J by 4 bases, with 16 bases between. The CDR3 is 13 amino acids. CDR1 and CDR2 (germline): SGHDN, FVKESK. CDR3 protein: CATEQGWSTEAFF. The CDR3 DNA follows: TGTGCCACCGAGCAGGGTTGGAGCACTGAAGCTTTCTTT.

The chain couples TRBV7-9 to TRBJ2-3; 10 bases align to TRBD1. Germline loops: CDR1 SEHNR, CDR2 FQNEAQ (reference sequence). This CDR3 region has 15 residues. The J segment lost 4 bases and the V segment lost 6 bases, leaving 7 bases of the junction unmatched. CDR3 region: CASRRQGAAADTQYF. CDR3 bases: TGTGCCAGCAGGCGACAGGGGGCTGCGGCAGATACGCAGTATTTT.

The rearrangement joins TRBV9 to TRBJ1-6; 11 bases map to TRBD1. CDR3 length: 17 residues. After removal of 3 bases from V and 9 bases from J, the junction contained 11 bases not matched to a gene. The germline gives CDR1 SGDLS, CDR2 YYNGEE. The DNA for the CDR3 is TGTGCCAGCAGCGCAACGAGGGACAGGGGGTATTTTTCACCCCTCCACTTT. This sequence encodes CASSATRDRGYFSPLHF.

This sequence joins TRBV4-1 and TRBJ2-3, with D maybe TRBD2 (5 bases). This CDR3 comprises 14 residues. Deletions cut 4 bases from V and 4 bases from J, with 12 bases between. CDR1 and CDR2 from the germline V gene are MGHRA and YSYEKL. CDR3 nucleotides: TGCGCCAGCAGCCTTACGGTGCGGGCAGATACGCAGTATTTT. It codes for CASSLTVRADTQYF.

The chain couples TRBV28 to TRBJ1-4; D is perhaps TRBD1 (6 bases). Per the germline V gene, CDR1 is MDHEN and CDR2 is SYDVKM. Trimming left V 4 bases short and J 10 bases short, with 19 bases between. The CDR3 runs 15 residues. CDR3 DNA: TGTGCCAGCAGTTGGGGGACAACGTCGGCCGGAAAACTGTTTTTT. Its protein product is CASSWGTTSAGKLFF.

This sequence joins TRBV28 and TRBJ2-7; TRBD1 might be the D (6 bases). This CDR3 has 11 amino acids. Per the germline V gene, CDR1 is MDHEN and CDR2 is SYDVKM. CDR3 sequence reads: CMSTGMAKQYF. DNA of the CDR3: TGTATGAGTACAGGGATGGCTAAGCAGTACTTC. The full variable domain, completed using reference TRBV28 and TRBJ2-7, is DVKVTQSSRYLVKRTGEKVFLECVQDMDHENMFWYRQDPGLGLRLIYFSYDVKMKEKGDIPEGYSVSREKKERFSLILESASTNQTSMYLCMSTGMAKQYFGPGTRLTVT.

The V and J genes are TRBV4-2 and TRBJ2-7; D is perhaps TRBD1 (6 bases). CDR3 length equals 15 residues. V shed 0 bases and J shed 0 bases, with 9 bases lying between them. The germline V gene encodes CDR1 LGHNA and CDR2 YNFKEQ. The CDR3 bases are TGTGCCAGCAGCCAAGATAGGACAGCCTCCTACGAGCAGTACTTC. Translating it yields CASSQDRTASYEQYF.

This chain uses TRBV2 with TRBJ2-7; D gene ambiguous. The CDR3 totals 13 residues. The V gene's germline CDR1 is SNHLY and CDR2 FYNNEI. Trimming took off 4 bases at V and 3 bases at J, with 10 bases between the two ends. The CDR3 DNA sequence: TGTGCCAGCAGTGCAGATGGTGGCTACGAGCAGTACTTC. The encoded protein is CASSADGGYEQYF.

The rearrangement links TRBV18 to TRBJ2-2; 9 nucleotides agree with TRBD2. The ends lost 4 bases at V and 2 bases at J; junction bases unmatched: 11. Germline values: CDR1 KGHSH, CDR2 LQKENI. The CDR3 covers 18 residues. The CDR3 loop reads CASSLGDQREANTGELFF. The CDR3 DNA sequence: TGTGCCAGCTCACTAGGAGACCAGCGGGAGGCAAACACCGGGGAGCTGTTTTTT.

This sequence joins TRBV18 and TRBJ1-5, with a possible D match to TRBD1 (5 bases). V was cut by 3 bases and J by 4 bases, with 13 bases left in between. CDR1 is KGHSH, CDR2 LQKENI, per germline. This CDR3 is 15 amino acids long. CDR3 amino acids: CASSPSGQGNQPQHF. CDR3 coding DNA: TGTGCCAGCTCACCGTCGGGCCAGGGAAATCAGCCCCAGCATTTT.

This clone was seen just once. CDR3 nucleotides: TGCAGCGTCCGGACAGGGACGGTAAAGGGCTACACCTTC. This translates into CSVRTGTVKGYTF. The chain combines TRBV29-1 with TRBJ1-2, with TRBD1 identical over 8 bases. This CDR3 is 13 amino acids long. V shed 6 bases, J shed 8 bases, and the junction held 11 bases outside the gene matches. Germline lookup yields CDR1 SQVTM and CDR2 ANQGSEA.

CDR3 nucleotides: TGTGCCAGCAGCTTGGGAGGGGACACTAACACCGGGGAGCTGTTTTTT. Protein product: CASSLGGDTNTGELFF. The chain employs TRBV4-2 and TRBJ2-2; the D gene is possibly TRBD2 (7 bases). Germline V gives CDR1 LGHNA, CDR2 YNFKEQ. The CDR3 runs to 16 residues. The V end was cut by 5 bases, the J end by 2 bases, with 15 bases between.

The chain uses TRBV7-8 and TRBJ2-2, with D unclear. The ends were cut back, 0 bases at V and 1 base at J, with 3 bases in the middle. CDR3 length: 14 residues. The germline CDR1 and CDR2 sequences are SGHVS and FQNEAQ. CDR3 region: CASSLAVNTGELFF. The DNA of the CDR3 is TGTGCCAGCAGCTTAGCCGTGAACACCGGGGAGCTGTTTTTT.

The V and J genes are TRBV6-6 and TRBJ1-1; possible D gene TRBD1, 5 bases. The V end lost 5 bases, the J end lost 1 base, and 11 bases lay between the germline ends. Germline assignment: CDR1 MNHNY and CDR2 SVGAGI (reference sequence). The CDR3 extends over 14 amino acids. The chain's CDR3 is CASSTNDRNTEAFF. CDR3 sequence (DNA): TGTGCCAGCAGTACCAACGACAGGAACACTGAAGCTTTCTTT.

V gene TRBV6-1 combines with J gene TRBJ1-1, with D unclear. This CDR3 has 13 amino acids. Germline V gene data show CDR1 as MNHNS and CDR2 as SASEGT. Trimming left V 3 bases short and J 1 base short, with 6 bases between. CDR3 residues: CASSESRNTEAFF. CDR3 coding DNA: TGTGCCAGCAGTGAGTCGCGGAACACTGAAGCTTTCTTT.